This T cell receptor beta chain was observed in a study of OX40 agonist ivuxolimab in advanced cancers. The overall study: All patients had ivuxolimab intravenously every 2 weeks at 0.01 to 10 mg/kg. Each dose-escalation patient presented with hepatocellular carcinoma, melanoma, renal cell or head and neck cancer.

The CDR3 has 13 residues. Germline V gives CDR1 SGHVS, CDR2 FQNEAQ. V shed 2 bases and J shed 6 bases, with 11 bases lying between them. Profiled with immunoSEQ multiplex PCR; TCRdb holds only in-frame clones, not every one. The sample shows just under 65,000 clones, about 90% of them seen only once. This chain uses TRBV7-8 with TRBJ2-7; unclear D gene. This clonotype originated in an adult with an advanced solid tumor such as melanoma, head and neck, liver or kidney cancer. Sequences were derived from CD4+ or CD8+ T cells sorted from blood, sampled in a trial of the OX40 agonist ivuxolimab. The CDR3 loop is CASSLFVGAEQYF. CDR3 in DNA: TGTGCCAGCAGCTTATTCGTTGGAGCCGAGCAGTACTTC.